These 5 T cell receptor beta chains were all obtained from the same sample, sequenced in a study of shared clonotypes between healthy human individuals. Sequencing used immunoSEQ multiplex PCR; TCRdb keeps in-frame clones, though not all of them. The sample includes roughly 2 million clones, 95% of them seen just once. The specimen was naive CD4+ T cells sorted from blood. Subset given: CD45RA+ positively selected. Receptors originate from a man aged 18 to 30 in good health.

The table lists this clone with a count of one. The gene calls are TRBV28 and TRBJ2-1, with a tentative D call TRBD2 (6 bases). Per germline, CDR1 MDHEN and CDR2 SYDVKM. V was clipped by 4 bases and J by 6 bases, with 16 bases between them. This CDR3 is built from 15 residues. The CDR3 DNA reads as TGTGCCAGCAGTTCGGGACTCCCACCGATCAATGAGCAGTTCTTC. Translated: CASSSGLPPINEQFF.

The chain links TRBV6-5 to TRBJ2-3; tentatively, D is TRBD2 (5 bases). The germline V gene has CDR1 MNHEY and CDR2 SVGAGI. V shed 6 bases and J shed 6 bases, with 13 bases lying between them. The CDR3 runs 13 residues. CDR3 residues: CASSLSSGDTQYF. The CDR3 DNA reads as TGTGCCAGCAGCCTCAGTTCGGGGGATACGCAGTATTTT.

The chain employs TRBV5-4 and TRBJ2-7; weak D call: TRBD1 (6 bases). The CDR3 runs to 15 residues. The germline V and J ends were trimmed by 4 bases and 0 bases, with 14 bases remaining between them. CDR1 SGHNT and CDR2 YYREEE come from the germline V gene (reference sequence). The CDR3 DNA sequence: TGTGCCAGCAGCACCAGTCAGGGGTCCTCCTACGAGCAGTACTTC. It codes for CASSTSQGSSYEQYF.

Points on this clone: Just one base apart from a much larger clone, this may be a read error. The final CDR3 position lacks the conserved phenylalanine or tryptophan, pointing to a likely read error. The J gene is TRBJ1-6, the V gene TRBV5-8; the match to TRBD1 covers 8 bases. In germline, CDR1 is SGHTS, CDR2 YDEGEE. Trimming cost V 4 bases and J 9 bases; bases outside gene matches: 6. The CDR3 length is 14 residues. DNA of the CDR3: TGTGCCAGCAGCGCGGACAGGGTGCTTTCACCCCTCCACCTT. Translated, it gives CASSADRVLSPLHL.

This clone came up once. This chain joins TRBV7-8 and TRBJ1-5, with D hard to call. V lost 5 bases, J lost 2 bases, and 13 bases lay in between. This CDR3 comprises 15 residues. The germline V gene has CDR1 SGHVS and CDR2 FQNEAQ. CDR3 in amino acids: CASSPGATRNQPQHF. CDR3 nucleotides: TGTGCCAGCAGCCCGGGAGCTACCCGCAATCAGCCCCAGCATTTT. Full variable domain (missing parts from reference TRBV7-8 and TRBJ1-5): GAGVSQSPRYKVAKRGQDVALRCDPISGHVSLFWYQQALGQGPEFLTYFQNEAQLDKSGLPSDRFFAERPEGSVSTLKIQRTQQEDSAVYLCASSPGATRNQPQHFGDGTRLSIL.